What follows are 5 T cell receptor beta chains derived from one specimen sequenced in a study of T-cell memory formation after mild COVID-19. TCRdb reprocessed the 5' RACE reads via MiXCR and lists one record per CDR3 protein. This table holds over 70,000 distinct CDR3 sequences, about 12% found once. The specimen was PBMCs or a T cell subset sorted from them (not recorded which). These TCRs come from an adult woman who had mild COVID-19 (a few samples of this study predate the infection). Cell type and time point are not known.

This clonotype was counted between two and nine times. J is TRBJ2-7 and V is TRBV7-2; possibly TRBD2 for D (6 bases). V was pared by 3 bases and J by 2 bases, with 11 bases between. Germline V CDR1 and CDR2: SGHTA, FQGNSA. CDR3 length: 14 amino acids. The DNA of the CDR3 is TGTGCCAGCAGCTTGTCCAGGGAGGCCTACGAGCAGTACTTC. Translated: CASSLSREAYEQYF.

The chain has TRBV7-9 and TRBJ2-3, with 10 positions matching TRBD1. Germline CDR1 SEHNR, CDR2 FQNEAQ (reference sequence). The V segment lost 5 bases and the J segment 4 bases; nucleotides outside the gene matches: 9. The CDR3 extends over 16 amino acids. This CDR3 reads CASSTRTGGYADTQYF. The CDR3 DNA reads as TGTGCCAGCAGCACACGGACAGGGGGTTATGCAGATACGCAGTATTTT. The full variable domain, in which reference TRBV7-9 and TRBJ2-3 provide the parts outside the CDR3, is DTGVSQNPRHKITKRGQNVTFRCDPISEHNRLYWYRQTLGQGPEFLTYFQNEAQLEKSRLLSDRFSAERPKGSFSTLEIQRTEQGDSAMYLCASSTRTGGYADTQYFGPGTRLTVL.

This clonotype was picked up a small number of times. V usage is TRBV5-1 and J usage is TRBJ2-3; maybe TRBD1 (5 bases). The length of the CDR3 is 15 residues. V was shortened by 1 base and J by 5 bases, with 14 bases between the two germline ends. Germline-derived CDR1 and CDR2 are SGHRS and YFSETQ. CDR3 in amino acids: CASSLWGQNIDTQYF. CDR3 coding DNA: TGCGCCAGCAGCTTGTGGGGCCAAAACATAGATACGCAGTATTTT. Variable domain in full (rest from reference TRBV5-1 and TRBJ2-3): KAGVTQTPRYLIKTRGQQVTLSCSPISGHRSVSWYQQTPGQGLQFLFEYFSETQRNKGNFPGRFSGRQFSNSRSEMNVSTLELGDSALYLCASSLWGQNIDTQYFGPGTRLTVL.

V usage is TRBV6-6 and J usage is TRBJ2-1; weak D call: TRBD2 (6 bases). Germline values: CDR1 MNHNY, CDR2 SVGAGI (reference sequence). V was trimmed by 6 bases and J by 0 bases, leaving 12 bases between them. The CDR3 has 15 residues. CDR3 DNA: TGTGCCAGCAGCGTAGTAGCGGACTCCTACAATGAGCAGTTCTTC. This gives the protein CASSVVADSYNEQFF.

The V gene is TRBV5-1, the J gene TRBJ1-2; D unclear. V was shortened by 4 bases and J by 4 bases, with 11 bases between the two germline ends. Germline CDR1 reads SGHRS; CDR2 reads YFSETQ. There are 13 residues in the CDR3. Here the CDR3 DNA reads TGCGCCAGCAGCAACGGACGGAGCTATGGCTACACCTTC. Translated, it gives CASSNGRSYGYTF.